This T cell receptor (beta chain) was sequenced in a study of CD8 T cells in ankylosing spondylitis. This clonotype has just a few counts. Its cognate antigen is unknown. Study results and caveats: Disease-associated clonotypes exhibited CD8+ identity and were relatively infrequent in peripheral blood. Earlier authors reported some of these motif variants in reactive arthritis synovial fluid and blood. The study looked at matched synovial fluid samples from ankylosing spondylitis patients. Disease-linked clones were reported to be significantly enriched there.

TCRdb independently ran MiXCR on the 5' RACE reads; one entry per CDR3 protein. The sample lists 200,000 to 250,000 distinct CDR3 sequences, under 30% occurring once. The TCR comes from a male donor with ankylosing spondylitis or in good health (not recorded which). Sequences were obtained from blood, either unsorted or a sorted T cell fraction (not recorded which).

CDR3 DNA sequence: TGCGCCAGCCGGCGACTAGCGGGAGCCCCCGATACGCAGTATTTT. Translated: CASRRLAGAPDTQYF. The chain has TRBV5-1 and TRBJ2-3, with TRBD2 matching over 12 bases. V lost 7 bases, J lost 6 bases, and 9 bases stayed unmatched. The CDR3 loop spans 15 amino acids. Germline V gene sequence: CDR1 SGHRS, CDR2 YFSETQ.